Listed here are 9 T cell receptor beta chains from one sample, sequenced in a study of beta chain features in type 1 diabetes. Points from the study as a whole: Within each of all four CD4+ subsets, Type 1 diabetes patients had TCRB CDR3s that were moderately but significantly shorter.

All of the isolated RNA was reverse transcribed, so expressed TCRB transcripts were sequenced. Sequencing used immunoSEQ multiplex PCR; TCRdb keeps in-frame clones, though not all of them. The sample lists 600,000 to 700,000 clones, around an eighth occurring once. Their antigen targets remain unknown. Sequenced input: naive CD4+ T cells from blood. Receptors were obtained from a man between 25 and 39 years old with type 1 diabetes.

This clone was recorded a few times. This chain uses TRBV5-1 with TRBJ2-3; no reliable D call. Germline-derived CDR1 and CDR2 are SGHRS and YFSETQ. V was clipped by 0 bases and J by 2 bases, with 7 bases between them. This CDR3 region has 14 residues. The CDR3 protein is CASSLDSTTDTQYF. CDR3 coding DNA: TGCGCCAGCAGCTTGGACTCTACCACAGATACGCAGTATTTT.

The table lists this clone with a few counts. This sequence joins TRBV19 and TRBJ1-4; 9 positions agree with TRBD1. The V and J ends lost 6 bases and 5 bases, in that order; junction bases with no gene match: 1. The CDR3 runs to 13 residues. The germline V gene encodes CDR1 LNHDA and CDR2 SQIVND (reference sequence). The CDR3 loop is CASRTGGNEKLFF. In DNA, the CDR3 is TGTGCCAGTAGGACAGGGGGAAATGAAAAACTGTTTTTT. Looking up the rest from reference TRBV19 and TRBJ1-4 gives the full variable domain: DGGITQSPKYLFRKEGQNVTLSCEQNLNHDAMYWYRQDPGQGLRLIYYSQIVNDFQKGDIAEGYSVSREKKESFPLTVTSAQKNPTAFYLCASRTGGNEKLFFGSGTQLSVL.

This clone has only one observation. This rearrangement joins TRBV2 to TRBJ2-5; D is possibly TRBD2 (5 bases). The germline V and J ends were trimmed by 2 bases and 7 bases, with 20 bases remaining between them. CDR1 and CDR2 from the germline V gene are SNHLY and FYNNEI. There are 16 residues in the CDR3. Here the CDR3 DNA reads TGTGCCAGCAGTGAAAGGCCAGGACCCCAAGGAGGGACCCAGTACTTC. It codes for CASSERPGPQGGTQYF.

This chain joins TRBV29-1 and TRBJ1-2; a weak D match, TRBD1 (5 bases). The V gene's germline CDR1 is SQVTM and CDR2 ANQGSEA. V was shortened by 3 bases and J by 9 bases, with 14 bases between the two germline ends. This CDR3 has 12 amino acids. The CDR3 protein is CSVDRVDRSYTF. CDR3 DNA sequence: TGCAGCGTTGACAGGGTGGATAGGAGCTACACCTTC.

This chain links TRBV28 with TRBJ2-3; D perhaps matches TRBD2 (6 bases). Trimming pared 2 bases from V and 6 bases from J, leaving 12 bases between. Germline V gene lookup returns CDR1 MDHEN and CDR2 SYDVKM. The CDR3 length is 14 residues. The CDR3 DNA reads as TGTGCCAGCAGTTTACCGGCAGGGAGGGATACGCAGTATTTT. Translating gives CASSLPAGRDTQYF.

The rearrangement joins TRBV28 to TRBJ2-7; D is perhaps TRBD1 or TRBD2 (6 bases each). The V and J ends lost 4 bases and 2 bases respectively, with 15 bases between them. CDR3 length: 15 residues. Per germline, CDR1 MDHEN and CDR2 SYDVKM. The CDR3, as DNA: TGTGCCAGCAGTTACCCGGGGGCGGTCGCCTACGAGCAGTACTTC. It encodes CASSYPGAVAYEQYF.

This clone was seen a handful of times. The chain employs TRBV7-9 and TRBJ2-1; TRBD2 is a possible D gene (5 bases). The CDR3 covers 13 residues. The germline CDR1 and CDR2 sequences are SEHNR and FQNEAQ (reference sequence). Trimming took off 3 bases at V and 7 bases at J, with 10 bases between the two ends. CDR3 amino acids: CASSFVSGNEQFF. In DNA, the CDR3 is TGTGCCAGCAGCTTCGTCTCGGGAAATGAGCAGTTCTTC.

This clone was observed a handful of times. J is TRBJ1-5 and V is TRBV29-1; perhaps TRBD1 as D (6 bases). Trimming took off 7 bases at V and 3 bases at J, with 13 bases between the two ends. This CDR3 comprises 13 residues. Germline CDR1 and CDR2: SQVTM and ANQGSEA. The CDR3 nucleotides are TGCAGCGGTCAACAGGGTGACAATCAGCCCCAGCATTTT. The encoded protein is CSGQQGDNQPQHF.

This clone was seen a handful of times. The V call is TRBV7-2, the J call TRBJ2-1, with D unresolved. The V gene lost 3 bases and the J gene lost 15 bases, with 15 bases spanning the gap. The CDR3 runs 12 residues. In germline, CDR1 is SGHTA, CDR2 FQGNSA. CDR3 loop: CASSFPQGIRFF. For the CDR3, the DNA is TGTGCCAGCAGCTTTCCCCAAGGCATTAGGTTCTTC. Full variable domain (rest looked up from reference TRBV7-2 and TRBJ2-1): GAGVSQSPSNKVTEKGKDVELRCDPISGHTALYWYRQSLGQGLEFLIYFQGNSAPDKSGLPSDRFSAERTGGSVSTLTIQRTQQEDSAVYLCASSFPQGIRFFGPGTRLTVL.